Included here is one T cell receptor beta chain sequence, with context. Stated treatment: over 15 received Ad26.COV2.S at low or high dose, single or two shots; 5 received placebo; per-sample allocation not given. Collection of the samples took place on day 63 after the first injection of vaccine or placebo. Within Boston, the person who donated was an adult of 18-55 years. The study used a vaccine consisting of an Ad26 vector that expressed Wuhan-strain SARS-CoV-2 spike. Libraries were prepared by immunoSEQ multiplex PCR; TCRdb keeps only in-frame clonotypes and omits some of them. This sample has about 480,000 clones; roughly nine tenths occur once, and the top ten carry around 13%. Germline CDR1 and CDR2: SGHTA and FQGTGA. V lost 4 bases and J 4 bases, leaving 9 bases between the germline ends. The CDR3 is 13 amino acids. The data originate from a study of Ad26.COV2.S vaccination and SARS-CoV-2 variants. Study in general: In the study, Ad26.COV2.S was injected intramuscularly once, or twice 56 days apart.

This TCR was recovered from a person between 18 and 65 years old who received the Ad26.COV2.S COVID-19 vaccine or a placebo. Here the sequenced sample was peripheral blood, taken in a trial of Ad26.COV2.S vaccine versus placebo. The genes are TRBV7-3 and TRBJ2-3; D ambiguous. In DNA form, the CDR3 reads TGTGCCAGCAGCTCATCCGGCCCAGATACGCAGTATTTT. Translating it yields CASSSSGPDTQYF.